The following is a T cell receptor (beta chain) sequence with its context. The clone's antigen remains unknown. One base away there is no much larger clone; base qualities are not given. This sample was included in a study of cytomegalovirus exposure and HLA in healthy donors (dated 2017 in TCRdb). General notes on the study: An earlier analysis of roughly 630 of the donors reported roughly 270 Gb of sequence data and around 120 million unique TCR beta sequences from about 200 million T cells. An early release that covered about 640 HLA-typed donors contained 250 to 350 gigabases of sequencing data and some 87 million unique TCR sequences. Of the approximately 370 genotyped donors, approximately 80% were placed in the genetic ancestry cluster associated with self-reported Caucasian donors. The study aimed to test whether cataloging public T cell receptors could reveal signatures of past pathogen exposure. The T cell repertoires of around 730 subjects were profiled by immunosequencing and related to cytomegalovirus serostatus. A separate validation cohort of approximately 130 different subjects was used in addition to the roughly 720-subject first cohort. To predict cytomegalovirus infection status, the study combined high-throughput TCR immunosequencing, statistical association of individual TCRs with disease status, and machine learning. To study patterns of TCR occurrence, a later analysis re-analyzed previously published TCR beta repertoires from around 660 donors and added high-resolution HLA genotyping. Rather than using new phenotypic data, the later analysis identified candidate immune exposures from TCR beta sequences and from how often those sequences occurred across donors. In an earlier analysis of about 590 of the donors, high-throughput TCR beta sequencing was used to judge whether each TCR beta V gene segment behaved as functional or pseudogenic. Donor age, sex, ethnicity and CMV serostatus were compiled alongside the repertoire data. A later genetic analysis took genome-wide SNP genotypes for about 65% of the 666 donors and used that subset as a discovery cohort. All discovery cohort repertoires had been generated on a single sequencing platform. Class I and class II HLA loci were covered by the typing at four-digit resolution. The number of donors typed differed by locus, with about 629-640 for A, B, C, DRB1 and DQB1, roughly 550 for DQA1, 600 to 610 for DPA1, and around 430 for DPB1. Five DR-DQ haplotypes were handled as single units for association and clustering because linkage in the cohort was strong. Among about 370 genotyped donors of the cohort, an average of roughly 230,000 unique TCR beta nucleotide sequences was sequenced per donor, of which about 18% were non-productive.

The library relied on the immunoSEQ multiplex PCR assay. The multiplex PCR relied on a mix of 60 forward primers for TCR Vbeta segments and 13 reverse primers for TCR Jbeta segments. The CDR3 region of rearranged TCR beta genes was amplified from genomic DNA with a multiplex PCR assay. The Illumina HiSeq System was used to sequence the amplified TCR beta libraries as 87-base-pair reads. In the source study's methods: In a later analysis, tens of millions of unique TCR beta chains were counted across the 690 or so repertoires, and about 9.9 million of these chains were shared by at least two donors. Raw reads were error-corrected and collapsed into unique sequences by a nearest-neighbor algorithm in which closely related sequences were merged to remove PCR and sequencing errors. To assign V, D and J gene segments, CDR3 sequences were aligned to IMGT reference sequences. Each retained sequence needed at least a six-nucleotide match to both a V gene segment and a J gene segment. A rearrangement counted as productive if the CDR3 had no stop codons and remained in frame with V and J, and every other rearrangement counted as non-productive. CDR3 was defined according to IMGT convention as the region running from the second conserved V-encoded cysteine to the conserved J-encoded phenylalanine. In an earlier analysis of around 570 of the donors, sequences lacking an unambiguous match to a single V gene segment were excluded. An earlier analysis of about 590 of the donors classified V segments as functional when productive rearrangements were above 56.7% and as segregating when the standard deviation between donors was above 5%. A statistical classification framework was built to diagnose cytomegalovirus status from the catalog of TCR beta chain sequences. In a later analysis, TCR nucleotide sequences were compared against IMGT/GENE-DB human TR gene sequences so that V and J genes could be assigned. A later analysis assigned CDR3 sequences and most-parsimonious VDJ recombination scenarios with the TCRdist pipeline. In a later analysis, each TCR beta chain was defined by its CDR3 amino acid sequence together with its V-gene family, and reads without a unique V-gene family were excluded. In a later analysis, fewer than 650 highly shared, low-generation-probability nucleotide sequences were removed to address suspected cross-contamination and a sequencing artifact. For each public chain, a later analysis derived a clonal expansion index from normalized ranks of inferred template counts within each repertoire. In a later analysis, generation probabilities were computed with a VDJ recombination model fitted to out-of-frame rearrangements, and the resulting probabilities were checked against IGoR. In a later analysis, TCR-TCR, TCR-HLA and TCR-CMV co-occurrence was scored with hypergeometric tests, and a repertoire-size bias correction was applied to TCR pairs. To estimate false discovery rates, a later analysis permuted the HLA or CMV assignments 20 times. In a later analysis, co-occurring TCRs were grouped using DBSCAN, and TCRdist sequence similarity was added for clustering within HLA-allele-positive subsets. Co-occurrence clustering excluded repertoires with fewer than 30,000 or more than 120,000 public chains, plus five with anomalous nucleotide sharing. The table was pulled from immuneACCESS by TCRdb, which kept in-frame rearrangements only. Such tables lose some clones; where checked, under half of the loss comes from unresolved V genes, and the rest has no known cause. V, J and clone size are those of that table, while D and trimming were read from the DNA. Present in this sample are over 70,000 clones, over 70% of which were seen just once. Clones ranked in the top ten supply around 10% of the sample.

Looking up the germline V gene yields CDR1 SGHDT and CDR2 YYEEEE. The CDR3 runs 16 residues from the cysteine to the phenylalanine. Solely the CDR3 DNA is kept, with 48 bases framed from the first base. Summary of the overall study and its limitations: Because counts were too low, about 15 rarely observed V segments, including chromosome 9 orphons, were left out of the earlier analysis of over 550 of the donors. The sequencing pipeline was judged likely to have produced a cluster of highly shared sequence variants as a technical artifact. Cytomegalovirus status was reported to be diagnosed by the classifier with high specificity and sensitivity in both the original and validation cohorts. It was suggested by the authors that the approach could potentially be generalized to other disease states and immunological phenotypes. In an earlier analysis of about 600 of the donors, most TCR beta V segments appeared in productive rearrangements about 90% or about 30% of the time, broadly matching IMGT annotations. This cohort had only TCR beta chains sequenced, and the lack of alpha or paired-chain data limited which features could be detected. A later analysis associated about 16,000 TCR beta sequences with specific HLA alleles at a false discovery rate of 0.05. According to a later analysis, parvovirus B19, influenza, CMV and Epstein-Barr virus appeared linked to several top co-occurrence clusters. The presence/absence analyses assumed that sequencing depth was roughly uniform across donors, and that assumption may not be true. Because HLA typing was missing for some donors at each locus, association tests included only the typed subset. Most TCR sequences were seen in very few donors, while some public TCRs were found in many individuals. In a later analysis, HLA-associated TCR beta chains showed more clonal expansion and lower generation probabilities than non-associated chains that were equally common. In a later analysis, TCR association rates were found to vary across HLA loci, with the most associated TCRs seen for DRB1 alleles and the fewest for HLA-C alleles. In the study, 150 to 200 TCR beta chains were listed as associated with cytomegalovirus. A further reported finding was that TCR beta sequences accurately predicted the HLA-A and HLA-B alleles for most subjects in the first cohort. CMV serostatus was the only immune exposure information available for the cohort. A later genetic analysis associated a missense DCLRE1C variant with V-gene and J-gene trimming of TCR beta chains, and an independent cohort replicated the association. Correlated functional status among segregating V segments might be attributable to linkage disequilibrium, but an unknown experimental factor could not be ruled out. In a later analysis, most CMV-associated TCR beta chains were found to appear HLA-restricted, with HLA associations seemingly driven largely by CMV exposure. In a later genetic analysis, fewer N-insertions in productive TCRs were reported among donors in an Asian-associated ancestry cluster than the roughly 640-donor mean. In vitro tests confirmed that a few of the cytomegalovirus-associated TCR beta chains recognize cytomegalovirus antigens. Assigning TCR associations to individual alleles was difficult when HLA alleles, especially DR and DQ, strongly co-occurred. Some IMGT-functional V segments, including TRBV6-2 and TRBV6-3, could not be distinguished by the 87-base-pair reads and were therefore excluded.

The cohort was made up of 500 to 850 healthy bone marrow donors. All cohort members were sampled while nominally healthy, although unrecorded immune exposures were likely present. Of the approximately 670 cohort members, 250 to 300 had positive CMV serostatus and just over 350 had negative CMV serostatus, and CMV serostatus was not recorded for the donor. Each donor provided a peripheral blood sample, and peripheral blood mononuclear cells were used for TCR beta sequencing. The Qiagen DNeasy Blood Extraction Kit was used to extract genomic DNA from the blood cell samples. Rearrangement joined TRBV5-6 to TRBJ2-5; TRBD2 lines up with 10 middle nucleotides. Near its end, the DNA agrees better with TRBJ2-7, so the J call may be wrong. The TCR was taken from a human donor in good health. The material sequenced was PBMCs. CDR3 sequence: CASSLAGTSDYYEQYF. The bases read TGTGCCAGCAGCTTGGCCGGGACTAGCGATTATTACGAGCAGTACTTC.